The rows below give T cell receptor beta chains drawn from one sample of a study of regulatory T cells in long-lasting Graves disease. TCRdb used MiXCR to reprocess the multiplex PCR reads, holding one entry per CDR3 protein. The table has a few hundred thousand distinct CDR3 sequences, over 9.5% seen once. The sample was also linked to a second study, of T cells in Graves' hyperthyroidism and ophthalmopathy.

This sample comprised peripheral blood mononuclear cells (PBMCs), obtained at new diagnosis, from a patient treated with antithyroid drugs. The receptors shown here come from a woman aged 18-29 years with Graves disease. CDR3s include the opening cysteine and the closing phenylalanine or tryptophan. The D gene is left open where the match is weak. Some rows have no size entry. The others give once, few or many, or a class for an expanded clone.

DNA,CDR3,D,size,V,J
TGTGCCAGCAGTTATTTGAGGGGTTATGAAGCTTTCTTT,CASSYLRGYEAFF,.,.,TRBV6-5,TRBJ1-1
TGTGCCAGCAGCTTAGAGGGCGGGAACACTGAAGCTTTCTTT,CASSLEGGNTEAFF,.,many,TRBV7-9,TRBJ1-1
TGTGCCAGCAATCTGGCGGGGACAGTGAACACCGGGGAGCTGTTTTTT,CASNLAGTVNTGELFF,.,many,TRBV6-1,TRBJ2-2
TGTGCCAGCAGCGTAGGACTAAAAAATCGGGGACAGGGGGCCAATGAGCAGTTCTTC,CASSVGLKNRGQGANEQFF,TRBD1,few,TRBV9,TRBJ2-1
TGTGCCTGGAAAGACAATATTGAAGCTTTCTTT,CAWKDNIEAFF,.,many,TRBV30,TRBJ1-1
TGCAGTGCTCCCCGGGACTCCGATCCTAATGAGCAGTTCTTC,CSAPRDSDPNEQFF,.,many,TRBV20-1,TRBJ2-1
TGTGCCAGCAGCTTAATCTTCAGTGGGGGGCCCGGCGATGAGCAGTTCTTC,CASSLIFSGGPGDEQFF,.,few,TRBV7-3,TRBJ2-1
TGTGCCAGCAGCCAAACGAGACTAGCGGGGGGGCGGGGGGCCAACGTCCTGACTTTC,CASSQTRLAGGRGANVLTF,TRBD2,.,TRBV6-1,TRBJ2-6
TGTGCCACCAGTGATTTGTCCGAGACACAAGAGACCCAGTACTTC,CATSDLSETQETQYF,.,few,TRBV24-1,TRBJ2-5
TGTGCCAGCTCACCTCCCGCCGGGGGGCCTGAAGCTTTCTTT,CASSPPAGGPEAFF,.,few,TRBV18,TRBJ1-1
TGTGCCAGCAGTTACTCTTCAGGGGGCTATGAGCAGTTCTTC,CASSYSSGGYEQFF,TRBD1,many,TRBV6-2/TRBV6-3,TRBJ2-1
TGCAGTGCTAGAGATCTAAAGGGACTAGAGGTTTTTCAGCATGAGCAGTTCTTC,CSARDLKGLEVFQHEQFF,TRBD2,many,TRBV20-1,TRBJ2-1
TGTGCCAGCAGCCCCCTCGGAGGGACTAGCGGGAGGAGATCCTACAATGAGCAGTTCTTC,CASSPLGGTSGRRSYNEQFF,TRBD2,.,TRBV4-2,TRBJ2-1
TGTGCCAGCAGCCCCAGGGGGTACACCGGGGAGCTGTTTTTT,CASSPRGYTGELFF,TRBD1,.,TRBV3-1,TRBJ2-2
TGCGCCACTAAGGGACTAGCTTACGCAGATACGCAGTATTTT,CATKGLAYADTQYF,TRBD2,many,TRBV5-1,TRBJ2-3
TGTGCCAGCATACACTCGGGGTTCCTGAACACTGAAGCTTTCTTT,CASIHSGFLNTEAFF,.,many,TRBV12-3/TRBV12-4,TRBJ1-1
TGTGCCAGCAGCTCGGGGGGGGGGCAGAGGCCCCAGCATTTT,CASSSGGGQRPQHF,.,.,TRBV7-9,TRBJ1-5
TGTGCCAGCAGCCCGCCGGGAAGGAACACTGAAGCTTTCTTT,CASSPPGRNTEAFF,.,many,TRBV7-9,TRBJ1-1
TGTGCCAGCAGCTTAGCAGTGACCTCTAGCACAGATACGCAGTATTTT,CASSLAVTSSTDTQYF,.,many,TRBV11-2,TRBJ2-3
TGTGCCAGCAGGGGGACAGGGAGCTCCTACGAGCAGTACTTC,CASRGTGSSYEQYF,TRBD1,.,TRBV6-1,TRBJ2-7
TGTGCCATCAGTGATTCGGGAGGAAGGGTTGAAAAACTGTTTTTT,CAISDSGGRVEKLFF,.,.,TRBV10-3,TRBJ1-4
TGTGCCATCAGTGGGGACAGGGCCACTGGAAACACCATATATTTT,CAISGDRATGNTIYF,TRBD1,few,TRBV10-3,TRBJ1-3
TGTGCCAGCAGCCCCCGCCCACAGGGTTTCTCTGGAAACACCATATATTTT,CASSPRPQGFSGNTIYF,.,.,TRBV7-2,TRBJ1-3
TGCGCCAGCAGGAGGGGGCCAGCAGATACGCAGTATTTT,CASRRGPADTQYF,TRBD1,.,TRBV5-1,TRBJ2-3
TGTGCCAGCAGTCATGAAGAGCCGATAATCACTGAAGCTTTCTTT,CASSHEEPIITEAFF,.,many,TRBV6-1,TRBJ1-1
TGTGCCAGCAGCTTAGGACGGGAATACCTAAACAATGAGCAGTTCTTC,CASSLGREYLNNEQFF,.,.,TRBV7-9,TRBJ2-1
TGTGCCAGCAGCAAACTTCGGGGTGGCACTGAAGCTTTCTTT,CASSKLRGGTEAFF,.,many,TRBV2,TRBJ1-1
TGTGCCATCAGTGATCCGACAGGGGATACTGAAGCTTTCTTT,CAISDPTGDTEAFF,TRBD1,many,TRBV10-3,TRBJ1-1
TGTGCCAGCTCACCAGGTGCATTCGGCATTGGAAACACCATATATTTT,CASSPGAFGIGNTIYF,.,many,TRBV18,TRBJ1-3
TGTGCCAGCAGTTCCGGCCGGTTTACAGCCTACAAGCATTTT,CASSSGRFTAYKHF,.,many,TRBV12-3/TRBV12-4,TRBJ1-5
TGTGCCAGCAGTCCTACTCTGGACAGGGGCAATGAGCAGTTCTTC,CASSPTLDRGNEQFF,TRBD1,many,TRBV28,TRBJ2-1
TGTGCCAGCAGTGACTCGAGACAGGGGGTCGCAAGTGAGCAGTTCTTC,CASSDSRQGVASEQFF,TRBD1,many,TRBV6-1,TRBJ2-1
TGTGCCAGCAGTTACGGCGGCGGGGGGGCCGGCACAGATACGCAGTATTTT,CASSYGGGGAGTDTQYF,TRBD2,many,TRBV6-2/TRBV6-3,TRBJ2-3
TGCGCCAGCAGCCGGCCCTCGACTAGCGGGCACCAAGAGACCCAGTACTTC,CASSRPSTSGHQETQYF,TRBD2,.,TRBV5-1,TRBJ2-5
TGCAGTGCTAGCGACGGGCCCAATGAGCAGTTCTTC,CSASDGPNEQFF,.,many,TRBV20-1,TRBJ2-1
TGTGCCAGCAGTCCAACGGGACAACCCTACGAGCAGTACTTC,CASSPTGQPYEQYF,.,many,TRBV12-3/TRBV12-4,TRBJ2-7
TGTGCCAGTAGCCCTCAGAGGAATCAGCCCCAGCATTTT,CASSPQRNQPQHF,.,few,TRBV19,TRBJ1-5
TGCGCCAGCAGCCCCAAGGAGGGACTAGCAGGCGAGCAGTACTTC,CASSPKEGLAGEQYF,TRBD2,many,TRBV4-1,TRBJ2-7
TGTGCCAGCAGGGACAGTAATCTAGCCAAAAACATTCAGTACTTC,CASRDSNLAKNIQYF,.,few,TRBV6-1,TRBJ2-4
TGTGCCAGCAGTAGAGTTCCGGGACCAACCTCCTACGAGCAGTACTTC,CASSRVPGPTSYEQYF,.,.,TRBV6-1,TRBJ2-7
TGTGCCAGCTCCAGGGATGCCAATCAAGAGACCCAGTACTTC,CASSRDANQETQYF,.,many,TRBV18,TRBJ2-5
TGCAGTGCTAGGGCCCGGACAGCGGGAAACACCATATATTTT,CSARARTAGNTIYF,.,many,TRBV20-1,TRBJ1-3
TGTGCCAGCTCACCAGCAGGAGCTAACTATGGCTACACCTTC,CASSPAGANYGYTF,.,many,TRBV18,TRBJ1-2
TGTGCCAGCAGGGGGGGGGCCCGTGAAGCTTTCTTT,CASRGGAREAFF,.,many,TRBV6-1,TRBJ1-1
TGTGCCAGCAGCGTAGCCCCCGCGGGGAGACAAGAGACCCAGTACTTC,CASSVAPAGRQETQYF,.,many,TRBV9,TRBJ2-5
TGTGCCTGGAGTAAATCCATCGCGGTGGATGAAAAACTGTTTTTT,CAWSKSIAVDEKLFF,.,many,TRBV30,TRBJ1-4
TGTGCCAGCAGGCTAGCGGGGCACTACAATGAGCAGTTCTTC,CASRLAGHYNEQFF,TRBD2,many,TRBV14,TRBJ2-1
TGTGCCAGCAGTTCCCAGGGGGCCAATGAGCAGTTCTTC,CASSSQGANEQFF,TRBD1,many,TRBV7-9,TRBJ2-1
TGTGCCAGCAGTCTGCCGACAGATACGCAGTATTTT,CASSLPTDTQYF,.,many,TRBV28,TRBJ2-3
TGCAGTGCTAGAGAGGCGTGGGAGCTTAACACAGATACGCAGTATTTT,CSAREAWELNTDTQYF,.,many,TRBV20-1,TRBJ2-3
TGTGCCAGCAGTGGAGCAGGGGGCGTAGGCTATGGCTACACCTTC,CASSGAGGVGYGYTF,TRBD1,few,TRBV6-2/TRBV6-3,TRBJ1-2
TGTGCCAGCAGCCAACGTCTAGCGGACACAGATACGCAGTATTTT,CASSQRLADTDTQYF,TRBD2,many,TRBV4-2,TRBJ2-3
TGTGCCAGCAGTGGGGTTGGAGGGGCCGTTAACTATGGCTACACCTTC,CASSGVGGAVNYGYTF,.,.,TRBV2,TRBJ1-2
TGCAGTGCTAAGTCCCCGGAGCAAACTGAAGCTTTCTTT,CSAKSPEQTEAFF,.,.,TRBV20-1,TRBJ1-1
TGTGCCAGTAAACCCGGGACTAGCGTCTCCTACGAGCAGTACTTC,CASKPGTSVSYEQYF,TRBD2,few,TRBV6-2/TRBV6-3,TRBJ2-7
TGTGCCAGCAGTGACCGTCTAGCTAGCACAGATACGCAGTATTTT,CASSDRLASTDTQYF,.,many,TRBV6-1,TRBJ2-3
TGTGCCACTCAACAAACCTCACAGGGGAAAGCTTTCTTT,CATQQTSQGKAFF,TRBD1,many,TRBV6-1,TRBJ1-1
TGCGCCAGCAGCCTGACTAGCGGAGGCAACACCGGGGAGCTGTTTTTT,CASSLTSGGNTGELFF,TRBD2,few,TRBV10-1,TRBJ2-2
TGTGCCACCAGTGACCCGGACAGGCCCGGGGAGACCCAGTACTTC,CATSDPDRPGETQYF,TRBD1,.,TRBV24-1,TRBJ2-5